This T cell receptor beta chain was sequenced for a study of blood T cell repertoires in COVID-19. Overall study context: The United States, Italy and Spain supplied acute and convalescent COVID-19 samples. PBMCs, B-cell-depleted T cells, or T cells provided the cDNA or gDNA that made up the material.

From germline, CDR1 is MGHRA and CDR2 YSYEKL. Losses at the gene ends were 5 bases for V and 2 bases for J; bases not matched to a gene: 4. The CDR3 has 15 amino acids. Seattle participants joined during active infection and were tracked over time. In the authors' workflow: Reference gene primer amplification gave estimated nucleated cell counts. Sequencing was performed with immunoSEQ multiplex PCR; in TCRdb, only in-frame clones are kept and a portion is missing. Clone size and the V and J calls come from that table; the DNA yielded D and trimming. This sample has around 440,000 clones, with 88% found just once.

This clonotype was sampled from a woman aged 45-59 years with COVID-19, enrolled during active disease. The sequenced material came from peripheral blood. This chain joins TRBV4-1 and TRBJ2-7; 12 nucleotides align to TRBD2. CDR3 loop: CASSSGLAGTYEQYF. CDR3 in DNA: TGCGCCAGCAGCTCTGGACTAGCGGGGACCTACGAGCAGTACTTC.